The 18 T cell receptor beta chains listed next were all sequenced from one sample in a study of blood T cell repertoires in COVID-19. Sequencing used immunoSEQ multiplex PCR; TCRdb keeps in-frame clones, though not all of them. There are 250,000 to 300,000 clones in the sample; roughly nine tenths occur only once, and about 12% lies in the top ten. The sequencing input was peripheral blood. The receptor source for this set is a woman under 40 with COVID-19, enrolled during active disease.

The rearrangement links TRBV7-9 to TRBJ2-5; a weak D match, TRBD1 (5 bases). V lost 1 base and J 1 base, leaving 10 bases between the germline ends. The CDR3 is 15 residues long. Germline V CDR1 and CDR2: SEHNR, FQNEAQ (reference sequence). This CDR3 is CASSLVWGTQETQYF. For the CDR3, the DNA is TGTGCCAGCAGCTTAGTCTGGGGCACCCAAGAGACCCAGTACTTC.

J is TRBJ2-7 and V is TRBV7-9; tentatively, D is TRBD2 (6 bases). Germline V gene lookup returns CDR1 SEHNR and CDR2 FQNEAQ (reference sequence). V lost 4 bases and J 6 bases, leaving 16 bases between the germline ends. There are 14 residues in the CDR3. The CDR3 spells CASSWGLAAGEQYF. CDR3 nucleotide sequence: TGTGCCAGCAGCTGGGGATTAGCGGCGGGCGAGCAGTACTTC.

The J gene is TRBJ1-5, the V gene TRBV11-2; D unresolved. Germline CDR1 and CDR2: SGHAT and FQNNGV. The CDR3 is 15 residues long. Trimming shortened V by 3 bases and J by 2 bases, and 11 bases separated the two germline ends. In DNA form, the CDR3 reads TGTGCCAGCAGCTTGAATTCTCTAGGCAATCAGCCCCAGCATTTT. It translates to CASSLNSLGNQPQHF. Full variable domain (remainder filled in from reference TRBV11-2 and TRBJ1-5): EAGVAQSPRYKIIEKRQSVAFWCNPISGHATLYWYQQILGQGPKLLIQFQNNGVVDDSQLPKDRFSAERLKGVDSTLKIQPAKLEDSAVYLCASSLNSLGNQPQHFGDGTRLSIL.

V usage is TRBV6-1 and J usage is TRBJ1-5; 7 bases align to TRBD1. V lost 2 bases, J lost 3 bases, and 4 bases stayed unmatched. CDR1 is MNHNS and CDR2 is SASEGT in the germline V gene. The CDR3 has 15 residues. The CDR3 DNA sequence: TGTGCCAGCAGTGAAAAACAGGGGATCAATCAGCCCCAGCATTTT. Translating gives CASSEKQGINQPQHF.

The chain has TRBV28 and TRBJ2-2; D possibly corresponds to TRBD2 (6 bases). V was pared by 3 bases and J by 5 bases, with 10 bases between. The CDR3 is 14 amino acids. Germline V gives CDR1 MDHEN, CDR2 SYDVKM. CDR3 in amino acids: CASSFWGETGELFF. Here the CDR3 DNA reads TGTGCCAGCAGTTTTTGGGGGGAGACCGGGGAGCTGTTTTTT.

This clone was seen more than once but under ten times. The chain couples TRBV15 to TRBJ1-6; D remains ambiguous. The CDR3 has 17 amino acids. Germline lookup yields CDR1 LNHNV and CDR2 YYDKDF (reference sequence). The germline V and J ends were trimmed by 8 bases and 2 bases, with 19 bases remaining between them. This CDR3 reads CATSQRGGSAYNSPLHF. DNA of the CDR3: TGTGCCACCTCCCAGAGAGGAGGGAGTGCCTATAATTCACCCCTCCACTTT.

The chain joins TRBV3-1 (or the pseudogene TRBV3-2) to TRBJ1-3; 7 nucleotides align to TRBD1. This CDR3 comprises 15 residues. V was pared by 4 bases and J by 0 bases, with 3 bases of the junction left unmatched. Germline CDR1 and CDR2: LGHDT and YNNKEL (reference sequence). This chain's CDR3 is CASSPDRISGNTIYF. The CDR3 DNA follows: TGTGCCAGCAGCCCGGACAGGATCTCTGGAAACACCATATATTTT.

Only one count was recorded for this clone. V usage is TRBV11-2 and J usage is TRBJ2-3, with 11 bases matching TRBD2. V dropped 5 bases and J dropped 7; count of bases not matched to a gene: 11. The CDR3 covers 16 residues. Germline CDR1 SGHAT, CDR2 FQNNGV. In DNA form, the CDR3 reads TGTGCCAGCAGCCCTATAGCGGGGGGGTCGATAAATACGCAGTATTTT. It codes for CASSPIAGGSINTQYF. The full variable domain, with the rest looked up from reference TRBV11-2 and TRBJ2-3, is EAGVAQSPRYKIIEKRQSVAFWCNPISGHATLYWYQQILGQGPKLLIQFQNNGVVDDSQLPKDRFSAERLKGVDSTLKIQPAKLEDSAVYLCASSPIAGGSINTQYFGPGTRLTVL.

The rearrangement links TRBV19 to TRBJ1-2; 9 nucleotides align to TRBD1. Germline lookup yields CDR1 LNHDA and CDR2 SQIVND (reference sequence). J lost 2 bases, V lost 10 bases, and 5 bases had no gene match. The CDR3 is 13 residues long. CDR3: CATPGQGNYGYTF. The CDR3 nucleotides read TGTGCCACCCCGGGACAGGGCAACTATGGCTACACCTTC.

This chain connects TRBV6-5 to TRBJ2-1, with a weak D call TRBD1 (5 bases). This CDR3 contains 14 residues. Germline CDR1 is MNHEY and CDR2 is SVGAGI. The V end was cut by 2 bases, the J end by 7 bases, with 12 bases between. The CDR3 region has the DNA TGTGCCAGCAGTTACCTCAGGGCTGGAAATGAGCAGTTCTTC. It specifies CASSYLRAGNEQFF.

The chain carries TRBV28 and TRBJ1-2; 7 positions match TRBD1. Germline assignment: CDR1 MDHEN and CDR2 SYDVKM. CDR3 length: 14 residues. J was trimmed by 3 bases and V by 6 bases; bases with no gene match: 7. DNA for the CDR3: TGTGCCAGCAGCACCGACAGGGTGCACTATGGCTACACCTTC. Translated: CASSTDRVHYGYTF.

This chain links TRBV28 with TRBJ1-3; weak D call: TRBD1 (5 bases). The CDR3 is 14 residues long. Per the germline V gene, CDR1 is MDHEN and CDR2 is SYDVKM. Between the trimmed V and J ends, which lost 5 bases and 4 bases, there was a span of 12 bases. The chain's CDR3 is CASSVPGFGNTIYF. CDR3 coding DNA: TGTGCCAGCAGTGTCCCAGGGTTCGGAAACACCATATATTTT. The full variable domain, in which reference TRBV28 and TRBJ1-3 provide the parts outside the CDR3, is DVKVTQSSRYLVKRTGEKVFLECVQDMDHENMFWYRQDPGLGLRLIYFSYDVKMKEKGDIPEGYSVSREKKERFSLILESASTNQTSMYLCASSVPGFGNTIYFGEGSWLTVV.

The CDR3 loop is CAWGTGVNSPLHF. The CDR3 coding sequence is TGTGCCTGGGGGACAGGGGTAAATTCACCCCTCCACTTT. This chain joins TRBV30 and TRBJ1-6, with 10 bases aligning to TRBD1. J lost 7 bases, V lost 5 bases, and 2 bases had no gene match. This CDR3 is built from 13 residues. CDR1 is GTSNPN, CDR2 SVGIG, per germline (reference sequence).

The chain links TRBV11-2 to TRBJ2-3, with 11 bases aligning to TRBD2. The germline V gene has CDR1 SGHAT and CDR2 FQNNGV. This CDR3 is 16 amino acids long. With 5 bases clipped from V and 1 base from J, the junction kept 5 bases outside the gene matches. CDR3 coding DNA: TGTGCCAGCAGCCGTTCGACTAGCGGGGGCACAGATACGCAGTATTTT. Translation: CASSRSTSGGTDTQYF. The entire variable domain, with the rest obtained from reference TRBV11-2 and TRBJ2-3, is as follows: EAGVAQSPRYKIIEKRQSVAFWCNPISGHATLYWYQQILGQGPKLLIQFQNNGVVDDSQLPKDRFSAERLKGVDSTLKIQPAKLEDSAVYLCASSRSTSGGTDTQYFGPGTRLTVL.

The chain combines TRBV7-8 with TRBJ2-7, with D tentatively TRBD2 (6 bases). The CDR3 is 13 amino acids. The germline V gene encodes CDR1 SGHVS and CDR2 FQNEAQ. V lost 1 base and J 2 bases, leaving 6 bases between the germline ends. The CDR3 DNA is TGTGCCAGCAGCTTAGGCGGGACCTACGAGCAGTACTTC. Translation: CASSLGGTYEQYF.

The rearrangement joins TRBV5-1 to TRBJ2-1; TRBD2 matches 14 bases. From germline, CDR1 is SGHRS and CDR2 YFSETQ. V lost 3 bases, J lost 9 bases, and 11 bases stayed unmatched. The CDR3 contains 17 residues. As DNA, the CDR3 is TGCGCCAGCAGCTACTGGACTAGCGGGGGGTTGAGTCGTGAGCAGTTCTTC. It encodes CASSYWTSGGLSREQFF.

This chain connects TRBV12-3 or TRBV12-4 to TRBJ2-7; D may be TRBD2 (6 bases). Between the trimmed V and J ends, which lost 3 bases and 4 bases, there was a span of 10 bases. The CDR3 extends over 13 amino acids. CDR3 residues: CASSFVGGYEQYF. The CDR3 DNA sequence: TGTGCCAGCAGTTTTGTCGGGGGATACGAGCAGTACTTC.

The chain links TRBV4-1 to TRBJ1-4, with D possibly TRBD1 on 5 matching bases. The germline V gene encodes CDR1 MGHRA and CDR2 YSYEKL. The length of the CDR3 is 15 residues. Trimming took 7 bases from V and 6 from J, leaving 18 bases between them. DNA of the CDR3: TGCGCCAGCACCTCACCGGAGGGGTGGGATGAAAAACTGTTTTTT. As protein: CASTSPEGWDEKLFF.